This record looks at one T cell receptor beta chain sequence and its context. The antigen is undetermined. The data were taken from a study of somatic mutations in cytotoxic T cells in rheumatoid arthritis. Whole-study context: The flow sorting of some V beta antibody-stained T-cell populations reached nearly 100% purity, and the sorted populations included V beta1+ cells sequenced for TCRB. Study-wide results and caveats: Expanded CD8+ clones had unknown antigen targets. Neither rheumatoid arthritis patients nor age-matched healthy controls had significantly different CD8+ T-cell clonality from the other group.

Some clones are missing from TCRdb's copy, which holds only in-frame ones; the method was immunoSEQ multiplex PCR. The sample has 25,000 to 35,000 clones, 75% to 85% seen once. Positive magnetic bead selection, which isolated the CD4+ and CD8+ cells, was followed by a flow cytometry check of purity. Germline CDR1 reads SGHDN; CDR2 reads FVKESK. V was shortened by 4 bases and J by 4 bases, with 8 bases between the two germline ends. The CDR3 runs to 12 residues. This rearrangement joins TRBV14 to TRBJ2-7; the D is unclear. The clonotype originates from an adult with rheumatoid arthritis. Source material: CD8+ T cells sorted from blood. In DNA, the CDR3 is TGTGCCAGCAGCCTCGTGGGTTACGAGCAGTACTTC. This encodes CASSLVGYEQYF.